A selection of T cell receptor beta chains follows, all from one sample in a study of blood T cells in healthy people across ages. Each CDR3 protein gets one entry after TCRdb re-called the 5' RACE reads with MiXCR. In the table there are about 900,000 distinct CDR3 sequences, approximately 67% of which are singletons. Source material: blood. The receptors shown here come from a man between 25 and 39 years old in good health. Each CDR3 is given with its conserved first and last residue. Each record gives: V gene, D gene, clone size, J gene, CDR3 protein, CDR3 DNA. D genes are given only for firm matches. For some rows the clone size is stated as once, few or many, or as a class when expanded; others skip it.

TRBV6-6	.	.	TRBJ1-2	CASSTLRGGAGYGYTF	TGTGCCAGCAGTACCCTGCGTGGGGGGGCAGGCTATGGCTACACCTTC
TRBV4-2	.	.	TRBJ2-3	CASSQEDRDLGADTQYF	TGTGCCAGCAGCCAAGAAGACCGGGACCTCGGGGCAGATACGCAGTATTTT
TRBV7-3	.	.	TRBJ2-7	CASSLDGTEDYEQYF	TGTGCCAGCAGCTTAGACGGGACGGAAGACTACGAGCAGTACTTC
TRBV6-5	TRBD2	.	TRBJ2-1	CASSPNSGGLDEQFF	TGTGCCAGCAGTCCCAACAGCGGGGGGTTGGATGAGCAGTTCTTC
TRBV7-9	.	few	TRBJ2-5	CASSSDYWGETQYF	TGTGCCAGCAGCTCGGACTATTGGGGAGAGACCCAGTACTTC
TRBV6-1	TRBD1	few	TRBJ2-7	CASGRDSSYEQYF	TGTGCCAGCGGCCGGGACAGCTCCTACGAGCAGTACTTC
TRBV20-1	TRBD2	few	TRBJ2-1	CSAPRGAYYNEQFF	TGCAGTGCTCCGCGGGGGGCCTATTACAATGAGCAGTTCTTC
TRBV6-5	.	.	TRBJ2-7	CASSGAPGQGIHEQYF	TGTGCCAGCAGTGGGGCCCCGGGGCAGGGTATCCACGAGCAGTACTTC
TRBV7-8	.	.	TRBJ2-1	CASSLPGSDQETQFF	TGTGCCAGCAGCTTACCCGGCAGCGACCAAGAGACCCAGTTCTTC
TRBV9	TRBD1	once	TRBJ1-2	CASSVEGAGYTF	TGTGCCAGCAGCGTAGAGGGGGCCGGCTACACCTTC
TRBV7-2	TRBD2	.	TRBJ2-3	CASSPRLGRADTQYF	TGTGCCAGCAGCCCCCGACTAGGGAGGGCAGATACGCAGTATTTT
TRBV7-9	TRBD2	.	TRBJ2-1	CASSYPASGGANEQFF	TGTGCCAGCAGCTACCCCGCTAGCGGGGGGGCCAATGAGCAGTTCTTC
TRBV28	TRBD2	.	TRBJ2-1	CASSLPSGGAYEQFF	TGTGCCAGCAGTTTACCCAGCGGGGGGGCCTATGAGCAGTTCTTC
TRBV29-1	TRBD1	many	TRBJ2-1	CSVGDRDNEQFF	TGCAGCGTCGGAGACAGGGACAATGAGCAGTTCTTC
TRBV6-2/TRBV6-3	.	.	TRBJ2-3	CAGSYGSDSHTDTQYF	TGTGCCGGCAGTTACGGGTCAGACAGTCACACAGATACGCAGTATTTT
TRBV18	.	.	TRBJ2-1	CASSPEWNRASSYNEQFF	TGTGCCAGCTCACCTGAATGGAACAGGGCCAGCTCCTACAATGAGCAGTTCTTC
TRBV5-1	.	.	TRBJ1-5	CASRAGEEQPQHF	TGCGCCAGCAGAGCAGGGGAGGAACAGCCCCAGCATTTT
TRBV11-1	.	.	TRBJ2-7	CASSSTQGQYEQYF	TGTGCCAGCAGCTCGACCCAGGGGCAATACGAGCAGTACTTC
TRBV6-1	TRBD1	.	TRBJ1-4	CASRDGTGVNEKLFF	TGTGCCAGCAGGGACGGGACAGGGGTGAACGAAAAACTGTTTTTT
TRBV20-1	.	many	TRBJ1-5	CSARTGNQPQHF	TGCAGTGCTAGAACAGGGAATCAGCCCCAGCATTTT
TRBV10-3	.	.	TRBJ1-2	CAISPEQFTNYGYTF	TGTGCCATCAGTCCGGAACAGTTCACTAACTATGGCTACACCTTC
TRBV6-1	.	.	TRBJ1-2	CASSEGIREIHYGYTF	TGTGCCAGCAGTGAAGGAATCAGGGAAATTCACTATGGCTACACCTTC
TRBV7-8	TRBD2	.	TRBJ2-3	CASSLLAGGPGVGDTQYF	TGTGCCAGCAGCTTACTAGCGGGGGGGCCTGGGGTAGGAGATACGCAGTATTTT
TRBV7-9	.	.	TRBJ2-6	CASSLTNSGANVLTF	TGTGCCAGCAGCTTAACTAATTCTGGGGCCAACGTCCTGACTTTC
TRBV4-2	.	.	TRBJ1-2	CASSQRGLPSGYTF	TGTGCCAGCAGCCAACGGGGACTGCCAAGTGGCTACACCTTC
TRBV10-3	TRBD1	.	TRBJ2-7	CAISDRGTGVTAEQYF	TGTGCCATCAGTGATCGGGGGACAGGGGTCACTGCCGAGCAGTACTTC
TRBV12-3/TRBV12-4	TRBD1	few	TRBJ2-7	CASSLALSPGTASYEQYF	TGTGCCAGCAGTTTAGCGTTATCACCCGGGACAGCTTCCTACGAGCAGTACTTC
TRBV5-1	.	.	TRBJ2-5	CASSVRTVETQYF	TGCGCCAGCAGCGTTAGAACGGTGGAGACCCAGTACTTC
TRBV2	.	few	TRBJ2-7	CASSSPEQYF	TGTGCCAGCAGTTCCCCCGAGCAGTACTTC
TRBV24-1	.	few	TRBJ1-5	CATSDPGRGHSNQPQHF	TGTGCCACCAGTGACCCGGGGAGGGGTCATAGCAATCAGCCCCAGCATTTT
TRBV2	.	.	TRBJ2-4	CAILQRGENIQYF	TGTGCCATCCTACAGAGAGGGGAGAACATTCAGTACTTC
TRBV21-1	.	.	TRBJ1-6	CASSRAHFYNSPLHF	TGTGCCAGCAGCAGGGCCCACTTTTATAATTCACCCCTCCACTTT
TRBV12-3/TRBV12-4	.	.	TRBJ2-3	CASSTSWGTDTQYF	TGTGCCAGCAGTACTAGTTGGGGCACAGATACGCAGTATTTT
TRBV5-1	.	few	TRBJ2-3	CASSVGRPTDTQYF	TGCGCCAGCAGCGTGGGGCGGCCCACAGATACGCAGTATTTT
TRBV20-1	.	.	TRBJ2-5	CSASMAAQETQYF	TGCAGTGCTAGTATGGCGGCTCAAGAGACCCAGTACTTC
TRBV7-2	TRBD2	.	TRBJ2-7	CASSLTAGGSYEQYF	TGTGCCAGCAGCTTAACGGCGGGGGGGAGTTACGAGCAGTACTTC
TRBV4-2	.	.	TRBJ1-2	CASSQGVQGNYGYTF	TGTGCCAGCAGCCAAGGGGTACAGGGAAACTATGGCTACACCTTC
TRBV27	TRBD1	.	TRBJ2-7	CASSFLDRGPIEQYF	TGTGCCAGCAGTTTCCTGGACAGGGGGCCTATCGAGCAGTACTTC
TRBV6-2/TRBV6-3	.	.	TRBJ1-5	CASRDSQVPQHF	TGTGCCAGCAGGGACAGCCAGGTGCCCCAGCATTTT
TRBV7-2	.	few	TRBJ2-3	CASSLLGGPDTQYF	TGTGCCAGCAGCTTGCTGGGGGGCCCAGATACGCAGTATTTT
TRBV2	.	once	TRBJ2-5	CASRKLAGQKETQYF	TGTGCCAGCAGGAAATTGGCCGGACAGAAAGAGACCCAGTACTTC
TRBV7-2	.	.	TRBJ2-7	CASSEEQGPHEQYF	TGTGCCAGCAGCGAGGAACAGGGACCCCACGAGCAGTACTTC
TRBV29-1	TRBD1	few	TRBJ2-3	CSAAQGSDTQYF	TGCAGCGCCGCACAGGGGTCAGATACGCAGTATTTT
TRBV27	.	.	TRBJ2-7	CASSLVREASYEQYF	TGTGCCAGCAGTTTAGTCAGGGAGGCCTCCTACGAGCAGTACTTC
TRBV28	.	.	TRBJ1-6	CASSSFVGAGRTSPLHF	TGTGCCAGCAGTTCATTTGTAGGGGCAGGGAGGACTTCACCCCTCCACTTT
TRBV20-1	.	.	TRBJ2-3	CSADRQATADTQYF	TGCAGTGCCGACCGACAGGCGACCGCAGATACGCAGTATTTT
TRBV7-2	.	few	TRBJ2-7	CASSFAPGQPYEQYF	TGTGCCAGCAGCTTCGCTCCGGGACAACCCTACGAGCAGTACTTC
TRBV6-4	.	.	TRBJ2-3	CAASEGARDTQYF	TGTGCCGCCAGTGAAGGAGCGAGGGATACGCAGTATTTT
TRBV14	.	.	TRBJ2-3	CASSQDIVDTQYF	TGTGCCAGCAGCCAAGATATCGTAGATACGCAGTATTTT
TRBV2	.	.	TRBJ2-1	CASGNYDNEQFF	TGTGCCAGCGGAAACTATGACAATGAGCAGTTCTTC
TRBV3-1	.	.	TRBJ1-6	CVSSQGGVTSSPLHF	TGTGTCAGCAGCCAAGGTGGGGTTACTAGTTCACCCCTCCACTTT
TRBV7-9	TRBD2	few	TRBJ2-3	CASSPLGTSVDTQYF	TGTGCCAGCAGCCCCCTCGGGACTAGTGTGGATACGCAGTATTTT
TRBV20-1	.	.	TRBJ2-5	CSASRGTHLQETQYF	TGCAGTGCTAGTCGCGGGACACACTTACAAGAGACCCAGTACTTC